Listed below are T cell receptor beta chains from one sample, sequenced in a study of CD8 T cells in ankylosing spondylitis. Using its own MiXCR run on the 5' RACE reads, TCRdb lists one record per CDR3 protein. The sample includes about 7,000 distinct CDR3 sequences, less than 3.5% of them seen just once. Source material: blood, either unsorted or a sorted T cell fraction (not recorded which). These receptors all come from a female donor with ankylosing spondylitis or in good health (not recorded which). Each CDR3 is given with its conserved first and last residue. Each record gives: clone size, D gene, J gene, V gene, CDR3 protein, CDR3 DNA. A D gene is named only where the DNA matches it firmly. The size entry is marked missing in some rows and otherwise reads once, few, many or a size class.

clone_size: many; d_call: TRBD1; j_call: TRBJ2-7; v_call: TRBV9; cdr3_aa: CASSPWTGNYEQYF; cdr3_nt: TGTGCCAGCAGCCCCTGGACAGGGAACTACGAGCAGTACTTC
clone_size: medium-sized; d_call: -; j_call: TRBJ2-2; v_call: TRBV9; cdr3_aa: CASSGDLNTGELFF; cdr3_nt: TGTGCCAGCAGTGGGGACCTGAACACCGGGGAGCTGTTTTTT
clone_size: medium-sized; d_call: -; j_call: TRBJ1-3; v_call: TRBV21-1; cdr3_aa: CASLRIFTVPVGNTIYF; cdr3_nt: TGTGCCAGCCTCCGTATCTTCACCGTTCCGGTTGGAAACACCATATATTTT
clone_size: many; d_call: TRBD1; j_call: TRBJ1-6; v_call: TRBV9; cdr3_aa: CASSQGDQDSPLHF; cdr3_nt: TGTGCCAGCAGCCAGGGGGACCAGGATTCACCCCTCCACTTT
clone_size: many; d_call: TRBD2; j_call: TRBJ2-7; v_call: TRBV9; cdr3_aa: CASSPGVSGSPYYEQYF; cdr3_nt: TGTGCCAGCAGCCCCGGTGTTAGCGGGAGCCCCTACTACGAGCAGTACTTC
clone_size: many; d_call: -; j_call: TRBJ2-1; v_call: TRBV9; cdr3_aa: CASSGPGQNSRNEQFF; cdr3_nt: TGTGCCAGCAGCGGGCCTGGACAAAATAGTCGTAATGAGCAGTTCTTC
clone_size: medium-sized; d_call: TRBD2; j_call: TRBJ2-7; v_call: TRBV9; cdr3_aa: CASSVGAGGLYEQYF; cdr3_nt: TGTGCCAGCAGCGTAGGTGCGGGAGGCCTCTACGAGCAGTACTTC
clone_size: medium-sized; d_call: TRBD2; j_call: TRBJ2-5; v_call: TRBV9; cdr3_aa: CASSGRLAGGLKETQYF; cdr3_nt: TGTGCCAGCAGCGGAAGACTAGCGGGGGGACTTAAAGAGACCCAGTACTTC
clone_size: many; d_call: -; j_call: TRBJ2-3; v_call: TRBV9; cdr3_aa: CASSYPPKSNTQYF; cdr3_nt: TGTGCCAGCAGCTACCCACCTAAGTCGAATACGCAGTATTTT
clone_size: many; d_call: -; j_call: TRBJ2-3; v_call: TRBV9; cdr3_aa: CASSVAGGSDTQYF; cdr3_nt: TGTGCCAGCAGCGTAGCTGGGGGCTCAGATACGCAGTATTTT
clone_size: many; d_call: -; j_call: TRBJ2-1; v_call: TRBV9; cdr3_aa: CASSVEKHNNEQFF; cdr3_nt: TGTGCCAGCAGCGTAGAAAAACACAACAATGAGCAGTTCTTC
clone_size: many; d_call: -; j_call: TRBJ2-2; v_call: TRBV9; cdr3_aa: CASSVAGGTGELFF; cdr3_nt: TGTGCCAGCAGCGTAGCCGGAGGAACCGGGGAGCTGTTTTTT
clone_size: many; d_call: -; j_call: TRBJ2-1; v_call: TRBV9; cdr3_aa: CASSPPVSRNEQFF; cdr3_nt: TGTGCCAGCAGCCCCCCGGTCTCCCGCAATGAGCAGTTCTTC
clone_size: few; d_call: -; j_call: TRBJ1-1; v_call: TRBV9; cdr3_aa: CASSVGAGAATEAFF; cdr3_nt: TGTGCCAGCAGCGTAGGAGCAGGGGCAGCCACTGAAGCTTTCTTT
clone_size: many; d_call: TRBD2; j_call: TRBJ2-1; v_call: TRBV9; cdr3_aa: CASSLLAGGFDEQFF; cdr3_nt: TGTGCCAGCAGCTTACTAGCGGGGGGGTTCGATGAGCAGTTCTTC
clone_size: many; d_call: -; j_call: TRBJ2-2; v_call: TRBV9; cdr3_aa: CASSGTNTGELFF; cdr3_nt: TGTGCCAGCAGCGGGACAAACACCGGGGAGCTGTTTTTT
clone_size: many; d_call: -; j_call: TRBJ2-2; v_call: TRBV9; cdr3_aa: CASSVEVVNTGELFF; cdr3_nt: TGTGCCAGCAGCGTAGAGGTAGTGAACACCGGGGAGCTGTTTTTT
clone_size: many; d_call: -; j_call: TRBJ2-7; v_call: TRBV9; cdr3_aa: CASSTGNPSYEQYF; cdr3_nt: TGTGCCAGCAGCACCGGGAATCCCTCCTACGAGCAGTACTTC
clone_size: many; d_call: -; j_call: TRBJ2-7; v_call: TRBV9; cdr3_aa: CASSVGGEVLSYEQYF; cdr3_nt: TGTGCCAGCAGCGTCGGAGGGGAGGTTTTGTCCTACGAGCAGTACTTC
clone_size: medium-sized; d_call: TRBD2; j_call: TRBJ2-3; v_call: TRBV9; cdr3_aa: CASSVPRGASGGTTDTQYF; cdr3_nt: TGTGCCAGCAGCGTACCCCGCGGGGCTAGCGGGGGGACCACAGATACGCAGTATTTT
clone_size: many; d_call: -; j_call: TRBJ2-1; v_call: TRBV9; cdr3_aa: CASSVTGTEDEQFF; cdr3_nt: TGTGCCAGCAGCGTGACAGGGACTGAGGATGAGCAGTTCTTC
clone_size: medium-sized; d_call: -; j_call: TRBJ2-1; v_call: TRBV9; cdr3_aa: CASSVAGPGLEQFF; cdr3_nt: TGTGCCAGCAGCGTCGCAGGACCAGGACTCGAGCAGTTCTTC
clone_size: once; d_call: TRBD1; j_call: TRBJ2-7; v_call: TRBV9; cdr3_aa: CASSAGQGFDEQYF; cdr3_nt: TGTGCCAGCAGCGCCGGACAGGGTTTCGACGAGCAGTACTTC
clone_size: -; d_call: TRBD1; j_call: TRBJ2-2; v_call: TRBV9; cdr3_aa: CASVDPGGPLGELFF; cdr3_nt: TGTGCCAGCGTAGATCCAGGGGGTCCCTTAGGGGAGCTGTTTTTT
clone_size: many; d_call: TRBD1; j_call: TRBJ2-1; v_call: TRBV9; cdr3_aa: CASSVGQGPYNEQFF; cdr3_nt: TGTGCCAGCAGCGTAGGACAGGGCCCCTACAATGAGCAGTTCTTC
clone_size: many; d_call: TRBD2; j_call: TRBJ2-5; v_call: TRBV9; cdr3_aa: CASSELASGEEETQYF; cdr3_nt: TGTGCCAGCAGCGAGTTGGCTAGCGGGGAGGAAGAGACCCAGTACTTC
clone_size: many; d_call: -; j_call: TRBJ1-2; v_call: TRBV9; cdr3_aa: CASSVAEDGNYGYTF; cdr3_nt: TGTGCCAGCAGCGTAGCAGAAGACGGTAACTATGGCTACACCTTC
clone_size: many; d_call: TRBD2; j_call: TRBJ2-1; v_call: TRBV9; cdr3_aa: CASSPYLGLAGNEQFF; cdr3_nt: TGTGCCAGCAGCCCCTACCTGGGACTAGCGGGGAATGAGCAGTTCTTC
clone_size: many; d_call: TRBD2; j_call: TRBJ2-3; v_call: TRBV9; cdr3_aa: CASSVDGTSFDTQYF; cdr3_nt: TGTGCCAGCAGCGTAGATGGGACTAGCTTCGATACGCAGTATTTT
clone_size: many; d_call: -; j_call: TRBJ2-1; v_call: TRBV9; cdr3_aa: CASSVDSYNEQFF; cdr3_nt: TGTGCCAGCAGCGTCGACAGCTACAATGAGCAGTTCTTC